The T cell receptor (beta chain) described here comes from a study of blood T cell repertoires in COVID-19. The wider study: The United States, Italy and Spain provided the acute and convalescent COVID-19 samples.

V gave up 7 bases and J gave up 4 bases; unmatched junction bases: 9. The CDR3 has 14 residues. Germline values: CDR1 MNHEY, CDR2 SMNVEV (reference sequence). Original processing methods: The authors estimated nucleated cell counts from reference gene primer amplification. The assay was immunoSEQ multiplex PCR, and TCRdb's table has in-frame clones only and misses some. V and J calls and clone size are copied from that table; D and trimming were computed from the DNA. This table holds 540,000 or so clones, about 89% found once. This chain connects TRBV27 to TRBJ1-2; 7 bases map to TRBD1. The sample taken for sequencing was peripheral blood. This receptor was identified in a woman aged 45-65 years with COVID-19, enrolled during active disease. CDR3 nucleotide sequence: TGTGCCAGCATGGGGAGACAGGGCCTCTATGGCTACACCTTC. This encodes CASMGRQGLYGYTF.